These T cell receptor beta chains were read from a single sample in a study of T cells in Graves' hyperthyroidism and ophthalmopathy. Each CDR3 protein is one row after TCRdb ran MiXCR on the multiplex PCR reads. The sample contains 500,000 to 700,000 distinct CDR3 sequences, approximately 15% of which appear only once. Sequencing was performed on blood. These receptors were collected from a woman aged 18-29 years with Graves' hyperthyroidism. Each CDR3 is given with its conserved first and last residue. The D gene is left open where the match is weak. Clone size is stated in some rows and not others, as once, few, many or a class when expanded.

cdr3_aa	cdr3_nt	j_call	v_call	d_call	clone_size
CASTLPGHGREETQYF	TGTGCCAGCACCCTCCCGGGACACGGCCGAGAGGAGACCCAGTACTTC	TRBJ2-5	TRBV5-5	NA	many
CASATFGGRVDEQYF	TGTGCCAGCGCTACATTTGGCGGGAGAGTCGACGAGCAGTACTTC	TRBJ2-7	TRBV7-8	TRBD2	NA
CASSWTPSTDTQYF	TGTGCCAGCAGCTGGACACCTAGCACAGATACGCAGTATTTT	TRBJ2-3	TRBV5-5	NA	many
CSARLPVRDEQYF	TGCAGTGCTAGACTTCCGGTCCGGGACGAGCAGTACTTC	TRBJ2-7	TRBV20-1	NA	many
CASSFSVQIPNTEAFF	TGTGCCAGCAGTTTTTCGGTTCAGATCCCGAACACTGAAGCTTTCTTT	TRBJ1-1	TRBV28	NA	NA
CASSVKAVAPGELFF	TGTGCCAGCAGCGTGAAGGCTGTCGCTCCCGGGGAGCTGTTTTTT	TRBJ2-2	TRBV9	NA	few
CASSLRPGTGGYEQYF	TGCGCCAGCAGCCTGCGACCCGGGACAGGCGGCTACGAGCAGTACTTC	TRBJ2-7	TRBV5-1	TRBD1	NA
CSVEVGKDKNIQYF	TGCAGCGTTGAGGTTGGGAAGGACAAAAACATTCAGTACTTC	TRBJ2-4	TRBV29-1	NA	NA
CASSTAGGPKETQYF	TGTGCCAGCAGCACAGCCGGGGGGCCCAAAGAGACCCAGTACTTC	TRBJ2-5	TRBV5-4	NA	NA
CASSDEQGARETQYF	TGCGCCAGCAGCGACGAACAGGGGGCGCGAGAGACCCAGTACTTC	TRBJ2-5	TRBV4-1	TRBD1	few
CASSLGGPLLAGNTGELFF	TGTGCCAGCAGCTTGGGGGGTCCACTACTAGCGGGAAACACCGGGGAGCTGTTTTTT	TRBJ2-2	TRBV5-6	TRBD2	NA
CSARPGPWGETQYF	TGCAGTGCTAGGCCGGGACCCTGGGGAGAGACCCAGTACTTC	TRBJ2-5	TRBV20-1	NA	NA
CSVSPGTSYEQYF	TGCAGCGTTTCTCCAGGGACCTCCTACGAGCAGTACTTC	TRBJ2-7	TRBV29-1	NA	NA
CASSHLVGRTQETQYF	TGTGCCAGCAGCCATCTAGTTGGCAGGACGCAAGAGACCCAGTACTTC	TRBJ2-5	TRBV7-9	NA	many
CASLAGEDTGELFF	TGTGCCAGCTTAGCGGGAGAGGACACCGGGGAGCTGTTTTTT	TRBJ2-2	TRBV6-4	TRBD2	NA
CASSGPGRHSNQPQHF	TGTGCCAGCAGTGGGCCGGGGAGACATAGCAATCAGCCCCAGCATTTT	TRBJ1-5	TRBV2	NA	many
CSARIQQAYNSPLHF	TGCAGTGCTAGAATCCAACAGGCCTATAATTCACCCCTCCACTTT	TRBJ1-6	TRBV20-1	NA	NA
CASSWGGSRGETQYF	TGTGCCAGCAGTTGGGGTGGTTCGCGCGGAGAGACCCAGTACTTC	TRBJ2-5	TRBV6-1	NA	many
CASSSRIVTSTDTQYF	TGTGCCAGCAGTTCGCGGATCGTAACTAGCACAGATACGCAGTATTTT	TRBJ2-3	TRBV27	NA	few
CASSLRVATEAFF	TGTGCCAGCAGCTTAAGGGTTGCCACTGAAGCTTTCTTT	TRBJ1-1	TRBV11-3	NA	many
CASTRDRGETQYF	TGTGCCTCCACCCGGGACAGGGGGGAGACCCAGTACTTC	TRBJ2-5	TRBV5-6	TRBD1	few
CASSFPQTGAYGYTF	TGTGCCAGCAGTTTTCCCCAGACAGGAGCCTATGGCTACACCTTC	TRBJ1-2	TRBV6-5	NA	NA
CASSQDGPTGNSPLHF	TGCGCCAGCAGCCAAGACGGACCGACGGGGAATTCACCCCTCCACTTT	TRBJ1-6	TRBV4-3	NA	NA
CASRSGGSGYEQYF	TGTGCCAGCCGATCAGGGGGGAGCGGCTACGAGCAGTACTTC	TRBJ2-7	TRBV7-2	NA	NA
CASSQRTSGVYEQYF	TGTGCCAGCAGCCAGCGGACTAGCGGGGTTTACGAGCAGTACTTC	TRBJ2-7	TRBV7-9	TRBD2	few
CASSLSRLAGEQYF	TGTGCCAGCAGCCTCTCTCGACTAGCGGGAGAGCAGTACTTC	TRBJ2-7	TRBV7-8	TRBD2	NA
CSASKLAGGFNEQFF	TGCAGTGCTAGTAAACTAGCGGGAGGTTTCAATGAGCAGTTCTTC	TRBJ2-1	TRBV20-1	TRBD2	many
CAWSTGVGYEQYF	TGTGCCTGGTCAACAGGGGTGGGGTACGAGCAGTACTTC	TRBJ2-7	TRBV30	TRBD1	few
CASSFGPIRGETQYF	TGCGCCAGCAGCTTTGGCCCGATTAGGGGTGAGACCCAGTACTTC	TRBJ2-5	TRBV5-1	NA	NA
CASSLLGQAHTDTQYF	TGTGCCAGCAGCCTCCTGGGGCAGGCCCACACAGATACGCAGTATTTT	TRBJ2-3	TRBV6-5	NA	many
CASSLMGDYEQYF	TGTGCCAGCAGTTTAATGGGCGACTACGAGCAGTACTTC	TRBJ2-7	TRBV12-3/TRBV12-4	NA	many
CASSLRTDREQYF	TGTGCCAGCAGCTTAAGGACAGACCGCGAGCAGTACTTC	TRBJ2-7	TRBV7-9	NA	many
CASSPPEWTGNGYTF	TGTGCCAGCTCACCACCTGAATGGACAGGGAATGGCTACACCTTC	TRBJ1-2	TRBV18	TRBD1	many
CASSEAGLNYGYTF	TGCGCCAGCAGTGAGGCAGGGCTTAACTATGGCTACACCTTC	TRBJ1-2	TRBV10-2	NA	NA
CASSLGTGNSGANVLTF	TGCGCCAGCAGCCTCGGGACAGGGAACTCTGGGGCCAACGTCCTGACTTTC	TRBJ2-6	TRBV4-1	TRBD1	NA